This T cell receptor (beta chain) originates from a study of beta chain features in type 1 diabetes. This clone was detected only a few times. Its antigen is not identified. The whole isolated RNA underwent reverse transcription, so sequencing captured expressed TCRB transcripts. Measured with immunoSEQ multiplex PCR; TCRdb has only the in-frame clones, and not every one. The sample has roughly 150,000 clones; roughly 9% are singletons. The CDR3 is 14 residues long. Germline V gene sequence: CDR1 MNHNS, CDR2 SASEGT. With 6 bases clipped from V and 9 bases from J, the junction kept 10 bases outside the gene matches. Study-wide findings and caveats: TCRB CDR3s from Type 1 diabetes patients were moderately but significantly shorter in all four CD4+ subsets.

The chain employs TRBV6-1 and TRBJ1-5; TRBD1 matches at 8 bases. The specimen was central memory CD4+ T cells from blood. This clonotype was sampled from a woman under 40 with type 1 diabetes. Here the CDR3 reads CASRTGQGGGPQHF. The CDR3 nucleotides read TGTGCCAGCAGAACAGGACAGGGCGGTGGGCCCCAGCATTTT.